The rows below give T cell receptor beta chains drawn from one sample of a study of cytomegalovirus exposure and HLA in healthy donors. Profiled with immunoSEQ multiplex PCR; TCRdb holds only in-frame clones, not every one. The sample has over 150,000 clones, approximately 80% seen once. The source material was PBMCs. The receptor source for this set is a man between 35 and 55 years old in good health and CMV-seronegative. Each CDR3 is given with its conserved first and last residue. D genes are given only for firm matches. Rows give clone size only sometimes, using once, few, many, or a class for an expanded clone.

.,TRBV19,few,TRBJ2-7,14,CASGTLEGGYEQYF,TGTGCCAGTGGCACCCTAGAAGGAGGGTACGAGCAGTACTTC
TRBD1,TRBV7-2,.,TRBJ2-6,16,CASSDTGGGGANVLTF,TGTGCCAGCAGCGATACAGGGGGCGGTGGGGCCAACGTCCTGACTTTC
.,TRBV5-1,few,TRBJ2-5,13,CASSLTSQETQYF,TGCGCCAGCAGCTTGACCAGCCAAGAGACCCAGTACTTC
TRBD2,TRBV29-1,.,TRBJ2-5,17,CSVEGVVVRGNQETQYF,TGCAGCGTTGAAGGGGTCGTAGTGCGGGGGAACCAAGAGACCCAGTACTTC
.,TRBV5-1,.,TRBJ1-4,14,CASSLGAGSKKLFF,TGCGCCAGCAGCTTGGGAGCAGGGTCGAAAAAACTGTTTTTT
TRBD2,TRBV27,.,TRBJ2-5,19,CASSLYPGTSGQFQETQYF,TGTGCCAGCAGTTTATACCCAGGGACTAGCGGGCAATTCCAAGAGACCCAGTACTTC
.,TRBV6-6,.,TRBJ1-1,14,CASSPWGEDTEAFF,TGTGCCAGCAGCCCCTGGGGGGAGGACACTGAAGCTTTCTTT
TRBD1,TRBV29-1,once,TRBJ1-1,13,CSVTQGSSTEAFF,TGCAGCGTTACACAGGGGTCGTCCACTGAAGCTTTCTTT
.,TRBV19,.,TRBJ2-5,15,CASSIRGHAQETQYF,TGTGCCAGTAGTATTAGGGGACACGCGCAAGAGACCCAGTACTTC
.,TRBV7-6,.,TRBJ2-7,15,CASSLAGGSSYEQYF,TGTGCCAGCAGCTTAGCCGGGGGAAGCTCCTACGAGCAGTACTTC
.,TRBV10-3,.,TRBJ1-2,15,CAISDPTELDYGYTF,TGTGCCATCAGCGACCCTACAGAGCTCGACTATGGCTACACCTTC
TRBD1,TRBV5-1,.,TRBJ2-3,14,CASRPERTGDTQYF,TGCGCCAGCAGGCCCGAGAGGACAGGAGATACGCAGTATTTT
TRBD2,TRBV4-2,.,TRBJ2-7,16,CASSQDPASGVDEQYF,TGTGCCAGCAGCCAAGATCCGGCTAGCGGGGTTGACGAGCAGTACTTC
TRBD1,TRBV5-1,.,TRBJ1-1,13,CASSAGGSSEAFF,TGCGCCAGCAGCGCAGGGGGTAGCTCTGAAGCTTTCTTT
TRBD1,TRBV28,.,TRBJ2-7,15,CASSSGTGKSYEQYF,TGTGCCAGCAGTTCAGGGACAGGAAAATCCTACGAGCAGTACTTC
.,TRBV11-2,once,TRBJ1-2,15,CASSIGRGSGYGYTF,TGTGCCAGCAGCATCGGCAGGGGCTCTGGCTATGGCTACACCTTC
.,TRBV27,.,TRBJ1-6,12,CASSLLYSPLHF,TGTGCCAGCTCCCTCCTTTATTCCCCCCTCCACTTT
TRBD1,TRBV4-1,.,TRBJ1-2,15,CASSQASAGGNGYTF,TGCGCCAGCAGCCAAGCGTCGGCAGGGGGGAATGGCTACACCTTC
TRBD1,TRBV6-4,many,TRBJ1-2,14,CASSERGGEGGYTF,TGTGCCAGCAGTGAGAGAGGGGGCGAGGGCGGCTACACCTTC
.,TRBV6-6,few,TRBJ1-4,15,CASSYGASTNEKLFF,TGTGCCAGCAGTTACGGGGCCTCAACTAATGAAAAACTGTTTTTT
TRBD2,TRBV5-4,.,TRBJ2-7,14,CASSSSGGAYEQYF,TGTGCCAGCAGCTCAAGCGGGGGGGCGTACGAGCAGTACTTC
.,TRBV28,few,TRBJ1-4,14,CASTTGSVGEKLFF,TGTGCCAGCACCACAGGGTCGGTGGGAGAAAAACTGTTTTTT
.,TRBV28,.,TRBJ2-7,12,CASSFTGGEQYF,TGTGCCAGCAGTTTCACAGGCGGCGAGCAGTACTTC
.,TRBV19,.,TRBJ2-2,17,CASKGLGRAKGTGELFF,TGTGCCAGTAAGGGCCTCGGAAGGGCGAAGGGGACCGGGGAGCTGTTTTTT
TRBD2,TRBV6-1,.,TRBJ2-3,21,CASSETMLAGALATSTDTQYF,TGTGCCAGCAGTGAAACTATGTTAGCGGGGGCCCTAGCCACTAGCACAGATACGCAGTATTTT
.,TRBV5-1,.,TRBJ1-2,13,CASSLEGGGGYTF,TGCGCCAGCAGCTTGGAGGGAGGTGGTGGCTACACCTTC
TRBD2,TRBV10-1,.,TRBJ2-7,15,CASSESAGGPYEQYF,TGCGCCAGCAGTGAGAGCGCGGGGGGCCCCTACGAGCAGTACTTC
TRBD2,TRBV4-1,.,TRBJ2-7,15,CASSQGGGSSYEQYF,TGCGCCAGCAGCCAAGGGGGGGGGAGTTCCTACGAGCAGTACTTC
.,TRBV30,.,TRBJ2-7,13,CAWSVVTTYEQYF,TGTGCCTGGAGTGTTGTCACTACCTACGAGCAGTACTTC
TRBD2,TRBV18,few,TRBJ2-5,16,CASSPERGGPGETQYF,TGTGCCAGCTCACCTGAGCGGGGGGGCCCTGGAGAGACCCAGTACTTC